This T cell receptor (beta chain) was identified in a study of blood T cell repertoires in COVID-19. Study in general: The United States, Italy and Spain were the sources of the acute and convalescent COVID-19 samples. T cells, B-cell-depleted T cells, or PBMCs provided the cDNA or gDNA that served as material.

In the original processing: Quantification of nucleated cells was approximated via reference gene primer amplification. The data were produced by immunoSEQ multiplex PCR, yet TCRdb's version contains in-frame clones alone and is incomplete. That table is the source of V, J and clone size, and D and trimming were worked out from the DNA. The table has 120,000 to 150,000 clones, roughly four fifths seen once. A word on this clone: Other DNA variants within this sample encode the same CDR3.

The CDR3 contains 16 residues. The germline gives CDR1 GTSNPN, CDR2 SVGIG (reference sequence). Trimming shortened V by 0 bases and J by 0 bases, and 13 bases separated the two germline ends. The sequencing sample was made of peripheral blood. The clonotype was recovered from a human donor with acute or convalescent COVID-19. The donor label of this sample is uncertain. This chain connects TRBV30 to TRBJ2-3; tentatively, D is TRBD1 (6 bases). CDR3 region: CAWSVGQGTSTDTQYF. The CDR3 nucleotides read TGTGCCTGGAGTGTAGGCCAGGGGACGAGCACAGATACGCAGTATTTT.